This is a list of T cell receptor beta chains from one sample in a study of CD8+ T cells in alopecia areata. The protocol was immunoSEQ multiplex PCR, while the TCRdb copy is restricted to in-frame clones and leaves out a portion. The table has approximately 42,000 clones, roughly two thirds seen once. The specimen comprised CD8+ T cells sorted from blood, sampled at week 4, from a patient treated with tofacitinib. The receptors stem from a human donor with alopecia areata. CDR3s include the opening cysteine and the closing phenylalanine or tryptophan. D genes are given only for firm matches. Expanded clones get a size class; other rows say once, few or many, or leave the size out.

d_call clone_size j_call v_call cdr3_nt cdr3_aa
NA NA TRBJ2-3 TRBV7-9 TGTGCCAGCAGGCCTAACACAGATACGCAGTATTTT CASRPNTDTQYF
TRBD1 NA TRBJ2-3 TRBV27 TGTGCCAGCAGTTTAAAGGGACAGAGGACAGATACGCAGTATTTT CASSLKGQRTDTQYF
NA NA TRBJ2-1 TRBV27 TGTGCCAGCAGTTTATCGAGGGATGAGCAGTTCTTC CASSLSRDEQFF
NA NA TRBJ2-3 TRBV29-1 TGCAGCGTTGGTGGGGGGCCGACCGATACGCAGTATTTT CSVGGGPTDTQYF
TRBD1 NA TRBJ2-7 TRBV19 TGTGCCAGTAGTCCCGGGACAGGGACCTACGAGCAGTACTTC CASSPGTGTYEQYF
NA NA TRBJ1-2 TRBV19 TGTGCCAGTAGCGACGATATGCATCTGGGGATGGATGGCTACACCTTC CASSDDMHLGMDGYTF
TRBD1 NA TRBJ2-7 TRBV30 TGTGCCTGGAGCGAGGGACAGTCCTACGAGCAGTACTTC CAWSEGQSYEQYF
NA NA TRBJ2-1 TRBV5-1 TGCGCCAGCAGCTCTACAGGAGAGCAGTTCTTC CASSSTGEQFF
NA NA TRBJ2-1 TRBV4-3 TGCGCCAGCAGCCAAGGTGCCGGGGGGCCCAAGGATGAGCAGTTCTTC CASSQGAGGPKDEQFF
NA NA TRBJ2-7 TRBV30 TGTGCCTGGAGTGTAGTCTCCTCCGAGCAGTACTTC CAWSVVSSEQYF
NA NA TRBJ1-2 TRBV29-1 TGCAGCGTTGAAGTAGATGGTGGCTACACCTTC CSVEVDGGYTF
NA NA TRBJ2-3 TRBV9 TGTGCCAGCAGCGCACCAGGGGGGGTGACAGATACGCAGTATTTT CASSAPGGVTDTQYF
NA once TRBJ2-5 TRBV15 TGTGCCACCAGCTCCCCGCCCACAGAGACCCAGTACTTC CATSSPPTETQYF
TRBD2 NA TRBJ2-5 TRBV6-6 TGTGCCAGCAGTTACCCTAGCGGGGGGGCCGAGACCCAGTACTTC CASSYPSGGAETQYF
NA NA TRBJ1-2 TRBV29-1 TGCAGCGTTGAAGACTTCTTAGAATTTGACAGCAGCTATGGCTACACCTTC CSVEDFLEFDSSYGYTF
NA NA TRBJ2-3 TRBV30 TGTGCCTGGGACGGGGCTAGCACAGATACGCAGTATTTT CAWDGASTDTQYF